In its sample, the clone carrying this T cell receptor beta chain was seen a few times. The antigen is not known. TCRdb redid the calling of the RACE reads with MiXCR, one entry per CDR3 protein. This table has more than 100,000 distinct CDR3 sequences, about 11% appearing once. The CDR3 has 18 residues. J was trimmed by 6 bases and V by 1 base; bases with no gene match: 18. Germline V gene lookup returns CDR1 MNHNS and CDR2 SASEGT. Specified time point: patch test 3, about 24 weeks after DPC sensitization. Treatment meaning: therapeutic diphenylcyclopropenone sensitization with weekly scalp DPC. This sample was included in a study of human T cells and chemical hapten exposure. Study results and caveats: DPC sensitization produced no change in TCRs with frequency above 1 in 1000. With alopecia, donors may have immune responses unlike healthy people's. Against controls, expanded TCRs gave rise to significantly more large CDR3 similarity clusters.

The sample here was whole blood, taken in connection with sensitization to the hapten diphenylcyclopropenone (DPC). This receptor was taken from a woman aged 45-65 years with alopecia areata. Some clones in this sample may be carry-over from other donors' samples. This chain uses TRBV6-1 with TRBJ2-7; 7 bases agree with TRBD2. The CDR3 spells CASSEVGGGGYPRAEQYF. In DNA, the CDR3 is TGTGCCAGCAGTGAAGTTGGGGGGGGAGGGTACCCTCGGGCCGAGCAGTACTTC.